A single sample is the source of the 2 T cell receptor beta chains below, sequenced in a study of T cell responses to AZD1222 COVID-19 vaccine. Assay used: immunoSEQ multiplex PCR; TCRdb lists only in-frame clones, some missing. The sample yields 110,000 or so clones, approximately 90% seen once. Sequencing was performed on peripheral blood, taken 28 days after the second AZD1222 dose. The source is an adult who received the AZD1222 COVID-19 vaccine.

The table lists this clone with a count of one. CDR3 coding DNA: TGTGCCAGCAGTCATTCCTACGAGCAGTACTTC. This sequence encodes CASSHSYEQYF. This sequence joins TRBV13 and TRBJ2-7; D not certain. V shed 6 bases and J shed 1 base, with 4 bases lying between them. Looked up from germline, CDR1 is PRHDT and CDR2 is FYEKMQ (reference sequence). This CDR3 spans 11 amino acids.

The chain joins TRBV24-1 to TRBJ2-7; D gene uncertain. V shed 4 bases and J shed 6 bases, with 15 bases lying between them. CDR1 and CDR2 (germline): KGHDR, SFDVKD. The CDR3 runs to 14 residues. The CDR3 nucleotides are TGTGCCACCAGTGAGGCCGGGCCTCGGAGCGAGCAGTACTTC. Encoded protein: CATSEAGPRSEQYF.